This TCR beta chain was recovered during a study of shared clonotypes between healthy human individuals. General study results and limits: Measured sharing among donors was expected to vary with sequencing depth.

CDR3 length: 15 amino acids. Germline-derived CDR1 and CDR2 are SEHNR and FQNEAQ (reference sequence). V was clipped by 5 bases and J by 10 bases, with 21 bases between them. Notes on this clone: The antigen is unknown.

The naive CD8 fraction comprised CD45RO-negative cells positively selected for CCR7 and excluded terminally differentiated effector memory CD45RA+ cells. Repertoires were generated with immunoSEQ multiplex PCR, while TCRdb's copy carries only in-frame clones and drops some. The sample lists hundreds of thousands of clones; around 92% were seen once. Source material: naive CD8+ T cells sorted from blood. This chain joins TRBV7-9 and TRBJ2-1, with D uncertain. The sequence was collected from a man aged 30-40 years in good health. CDR3 sequence reads: CASSVLDRATSEQFF. The CDR3 nucleotides are TGTGCCAGCAGCGTGCTTGACCGAGCAACGTCGGAGCAGTTCTTC.